This TCR beta chain derives from a study of T cell responses to AZD1222 COVID-19 vaccine. Study results and caveats: Repertoire collection took place solely once the T cell response had peaked. Clonal diversity may have been underestimated in mostly white British donors.

This clone has only one observation. Antigen specificity is unknown. TCRdb's copy holds only in-frame clones and misses some; the assay was immunoSEQ multiplex PCR. Of nearly 55,000 clones in the sample, roughly 90% are singletons; the top ten hold 13% to 15%. Trimming cost V 3 bases and J 2 bases, with 14 bases left between them. This CDR3 has 15 amino acids. Germline V gives CDR1 SQVTM, CDR2 ANQGSEA. The V and J genes are TRBV29-1 and TRBJ2-1; D call uncertain. The origin of this receptor is an adult who received the AZD1222 COVID-19 vaccine. Material: peripheral blood, obtained 28 days after the second AZD1222 dose. CDR3 sequence: CSVETLRRAYNEQFF. The CDR3 nucleotides read TGCAGCGTTGAGACCCTTCGCCGGGCCTACAATGAGCAGTTCTTC.